This TCR beta chain originates from a study of shared clonotypes between healthy human individuals. Study summary: Sampling drew on donors who were a couple of women and a few men aged 18 to 49.

The CDR3 totals 14 residues. CDR1 and CDR2 from the germline V gene are GTSNPN and SVGIG (reference sequence). V was pared by 6 bases and J by 3 bases, with 10 bases of the junction left unmatched. Data came from immunoSEQ multiplex PCR; TCRdb stores just in-frame clones and leaves some out. The repertoire holds about 2 million clones, with roughly 94% as singletons. Selected positively for CCR7 and CD45RO-negative, naive CD8 cells excluded terminally differentiated effector memory CD45RA+ cells. The V gene is TRBV30, the J gene TRBJ1-2; 7 nucleotides agree with TRBD1. This receptor was obtained from a man between 18 and 29 years old in good health. The specimen sequenced was naive CD8+ T cells sorted from blood. The CDR3 loop reads CACQNPTGDYGYTF. The CDR3 DNA reads as TGTGCCTGCCAGAACCCAACAGGGGACTATGGCTACACCTTC.